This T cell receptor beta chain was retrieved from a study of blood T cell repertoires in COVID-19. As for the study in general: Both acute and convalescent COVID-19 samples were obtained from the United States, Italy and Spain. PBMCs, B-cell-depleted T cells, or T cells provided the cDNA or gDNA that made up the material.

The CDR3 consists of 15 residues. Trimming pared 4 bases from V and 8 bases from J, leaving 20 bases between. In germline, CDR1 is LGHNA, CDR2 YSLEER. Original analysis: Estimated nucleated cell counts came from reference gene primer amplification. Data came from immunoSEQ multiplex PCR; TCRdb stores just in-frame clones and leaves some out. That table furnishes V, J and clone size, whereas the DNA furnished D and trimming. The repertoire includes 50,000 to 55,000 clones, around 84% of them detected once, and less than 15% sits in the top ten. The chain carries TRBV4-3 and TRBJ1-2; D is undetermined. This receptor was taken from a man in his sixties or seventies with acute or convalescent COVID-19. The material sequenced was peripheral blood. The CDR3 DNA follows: TGCGCCAGCAGCCCTACTCCGGGTCCCCAGAGGGGCTACACCTTC. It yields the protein CASSPTPGPQRGYTF.